This entry is about one TCR beta chain. Its antigen remains unknown. These data come from a study of regulatory T cells in long-lasting Graves disease. Study-level information: Disease was considered persistent Graves' disease after over 5 years of antithyroid drugs (with positive TSH receptor antibodies). Study observations and caveats: The sample size was small, and this may have reduced accuracy.

Described time point: persistent/refractory GD, antithyroid drugs over 5 years with positive TRAb. After RNA was extracted from PBMCs, the TCR library was made from it. Staff drew around 10 milliliters of peripheral blood into EDTA tubes. Libraries of TCR beta came from iRepertoire HTBI primers plus Arm-PCR of CDR3 regions. TCRdb redid the calling of the multiplex PCR reads with MiXCR, one entry per CDR3 protein. The profile shows 400,000 to 600,000 distinct CDR3 sequences, about 22% of them singletons. Here the sequenced sample was peripheral blood mononuclear cells (PBMCs), taken when the disease was refractory, from a patient treated with antithyroid drugs. The sequence derives from a female donor with Graves disease.

The CDR3 protein is CSVGTGPNQPQHF. CDR3 bases: TGCAGCGTTGGGACAGGGCCAAATCAGCCCCAGCATTTT. V gene TRBV29-1 combines with J gene TRBJ1-5; 8 bases align to TRBD1. The J segment lost 4 bases and the V segment lost 4 bases, leaving 3 bases of the junction unmatched. The CDR3 extends over 13 amino acids. Germline lookup yields CDR1 SQVTM and CDR2 ANQGSEA.